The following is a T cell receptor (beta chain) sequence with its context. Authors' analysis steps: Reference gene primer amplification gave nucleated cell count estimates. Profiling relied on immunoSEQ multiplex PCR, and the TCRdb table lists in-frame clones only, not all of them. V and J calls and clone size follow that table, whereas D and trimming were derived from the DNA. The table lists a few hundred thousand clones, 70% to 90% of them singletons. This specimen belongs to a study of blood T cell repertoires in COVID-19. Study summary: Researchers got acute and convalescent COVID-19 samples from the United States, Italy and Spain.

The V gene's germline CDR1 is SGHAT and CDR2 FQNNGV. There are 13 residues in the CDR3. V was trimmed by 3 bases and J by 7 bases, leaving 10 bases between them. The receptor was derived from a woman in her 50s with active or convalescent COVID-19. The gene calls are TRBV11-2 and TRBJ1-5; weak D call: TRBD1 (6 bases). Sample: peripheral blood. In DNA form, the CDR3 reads TGTGCCAGCAGCTTCTCCAGGGGCCAGCCCCAGCATTTT. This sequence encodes CASSFSRGQPQHF.